Presented here are 29 T cell receptor beta chains from one specimen sequenced in a study of molecular identifiers for immune sequencing clone quantification. TCRdb re-analysed the PCR reads in MiXCR, keeping a single row per CDR3 protein. The top ten hold 0.78% of the sample, which has hundreds of thousands of distinct CDR3 sequences, 25% seen once. Sequencing used naive CD8+ T cells from blood, with Jurkat cell RNA spiked in. Subset reported: FACS-sorted CD8+CD4-CCR7+CD45RA+ naive T cells. These receptors originate from a human donor in good health. Some libraries in this study had Jurkat cell RNA spiked in.

Only a few counts were recorded for this clonotype. The gene calls are TRBV7-9 and TRBJ2-7; tentative D call: TRBD1 (5 bases). The CDR3 is 16 residues long. CDR1 and CDR2 from the germline V gene are SEHNR and FQNEAQ (reference sequence). The V and J ends lost 5 bases and 4 bases respectively, with 21 bases between them. The CDR3 loop is CASSRTDSARAYEQYF. CDR3 sequence (DNA): TGTGCCAGCAGCCGCACTGACAGCGCGAGAGCGTACGAGCAGTACTTC.

This clonotype was found a few times. The rearrangement links TRBV30 to TRBJ2-1; D is unclear. The CDR3 is 11 amino acids. V shed 2 bases and J shed 15 bases, with 14 bases lying between them. Looked up from germline, CDR1 is GTSNPN and CDR2 is SVGIG (reference sequence). The CDR3 sequence is CAWSLALHRFF. CDR3 sequence (DNA): TGTGCCTGGAGTTTGGCCTTACACCGGTTCTTC.

A few counts support this clonotype. The chain has TRBV12-3 or TRBV12-4 and TRBJ2-7; possibly TRBD1 or TRBD2 for D (5 bases each). There are 14 residues in the CDR3. The V gene lost 7 bases and the J gene lost 4 bases, with 17 bases spanning the gap. CDR3 sequence (DNA): TGTGCCAGCACCTTGGGAGACAGATATTACGAGCAGTACTTC. It encodes CASTLGDRYYEQYF.

This clonotype was seen more than once but under ten times. The gene calls are TRBV4-1 and TRBJ2-7; 12 nucleotides match TRBD1. Trimming at V came to 0 bases and at J to 5 bases, leaving 5 bases not matched to a gene. Per germline, CDR1 MGHRA and CDR2 YSYEKL. This CDR3 is 16 amino acids long. CDR3 residues: CASSQDPGTGGHEQYF. In DNA form, the CDR3 reads TGCGCCAGCAGCCAAGACCCCGGGACAGGGGGCCACGAGCAGTACTTC.

The genes are TRBV6-2 or TRBV6-3 and TRBJ2-3; D unclear. CDR1 is MNHEY, CDR2 SVGEGT, per germline. The CDR3 has 17 residues. V lost 5 bases, J lost 5 bases, and 23 bases lay in between. CDR3 in amino acids: CASSPLFVTSTQDTQYF. The CDR3 region has the DNA TGTGCCAGCAGTCCCCTGTTTGTGACTTCCACCCAAGATACGCAGTATTTT.

This clonotype was observed many times. The V and J genes are TRBV5-6 and TRBJ2-7; 7 nucleotides line up with TRBD1. The CDR3 is 13 amino acids. The V and J ends lost 4 bases and 4 bases, in that order; junction bases with no gene match: 5. Germline CDR1 SGHDT, CDR2 YYEEEE. CDR3 in amino acids: CASSGDSPYEQYF. DNA of the CDR3: TGTGCCAGCAGCGGGGACAGCCCGTACGAGCAGTACTTC.

This clonotype was detected a few times. The V gene is TRBV3-1, the J gene TRBJ2-7, with 8 bases that match TRBD2. CDR1 LGHDT and CDR2 YNNKEL come from the germline V gene (reference sequence). The junction had 12 bases not matched to a gene; V was cut back by 4 bases and J by 4 bases. The CDR3 has 16 residues. Here the CDR3 DNA reads TGTGCCAGCAGCCCCACGAGCGGCGCGGGAGGATACGAGCAGTACTTC. This codes for CASSPTSGAGGYEQYF.

The V gene is TRBV9, the J gene TRBJ1-3, with no clear D. V shed 0 bases and J shed 2 bases, with 9 bases lying between them. Germline V gene data show CDR1 as SGDLS and CDR2 as YYNGEE. This CDR3 is built from 15 residues. The CDR3 sequence is CASSVGSAAGNTIYF. DNA for the CDR3: TGTGCCAGCAGCGTAGGGTCAGCTGCTGGAAACACCATATATTTT.

Of note for this clonotype: A much more abundant neighbour one base away suggests this may be a read error. This chain connects TRBV5-8 to TRBJ2-3; D possibly corresponds to TRBD2 (6 bases). The CDR3 has 16 amino acids. Germline values: CDR1 SGHTS, CDR2 YDEGEE. CDR3 protein: CASSLDMRTSTATQYF. CDR3 coding DNA: TGTGCCAGCAGCCTAGATATGCGAACTAGCACAGCTACGCAGTATTTT.

As DNA, the CDR3 is TGTGCCAGCAGCTCGCCCCTTACCACTGAAGCTTTCTTT. It codes for CASSSPLTTEAFF. This chain links TRBV7-9 with TRBJ1-1; no firm D call. V lost 4 bases to trimming and J lost 4 bases, with 10 bases between them. The CDR3 is made up of 13 amino acids. The germline CDR1 and CDR2 sequences are SEHNR and FQNEAQ (reference sequence).

This clonotype was seen ten or more times. V is TRBV20-1 and J is TRBJ1-1, with D maybe TRBD1 (5 bases). This CDR3 is built from 12 residues. Looked up from germline, CDR1 is DFQATT and CDR2 is SNEGSKA (reference sequence). V was cut by 6 bases and J by 3 bases, with 11 bases left in between. The CDR3 sequence is CSADQGYTEAFF. In nucleotides, the CDR3 is TGCAGTGCCGACCAGGGTTACACTGAAGCTTTCTTT.

This clonotype was seen many times. The chain uses TRBV9 and TRBJ2-7; TRBD2 might be the D (6 bases). The germline V gene has CDR1 SGDLS and CDR2 YYNGEE. The CDR3 is made up of 14 amino acids. The V end was cut by 0 bases, the J end by 1 base, with 8 bases between. CDR3 protein: CASSVVAGSYEQYF. Here the CDR3 DNA reads TGTGCCAGCAGCGTAGTGGCGGGGTCCTACGAGCAGTACTTC.

On this clonotype: Sequence at one end of the junction differs from germline and may be a read error. The chain couples TRBV6-5 to TRBJ2-1, with 12 bases that match TRBD1. CDR1 and CDR2 (germline): MNHEY, SVGAGI. The length of the CDR3 is 16 residues. The CDR3 loop reads CASSYPSGTGGNEQLF. CDR3 bases: TGTGCCAGCAGTTACCCATCCGGGACAGGGGGCAATGAGCAGCTCTTC.

Worth noting for this clonotype: A read error is possible here, since a much larger clone lies one base away. CDR3 nucleotides: TGTGCCTGGAGTGAGGACGGTTGGAACACCAGGGAGCTGTTTTTT. Its protein is CAWSEDGWNTRELFF. The V gene is TRBV30, the J gene TRBJ2-2; D gene unclear. Germline V lookup: CDR1 GTSNPN, CDR2 SVGIG (reference sequence). The CDR3 spans 15 residues.

This chain joins TRBV19 and TRBJ2-5; no definite D call. V dropped 5 bases and J dropped 0 bases, with 10 bases sitting between them. Germline-derived CDR1 and CDR2 are LNHDA and SQIVND (reference sequence). The CDR3 extends over 14 amino acids. DNA of the CDR3: TGTGCCAGTAGTGCGTGGGGTGACCAAGAGACCCAGTACTTC. As protein: CASSAWGDQETQYF.

This clonotype occurred a few times. This sequence joins TRBV6-2 or TRBV6-3 and TRBJ2-2, with D uncertain. The V end lost 0 bases, the J end lost 4 bases, and 9 bases lay between the germline ends. This CDR3 contains 15 residues. Germline V gene sequence: CDR1 MNHEY, CDR2 SVGEGT. The CDR3 bases are TGTGCCAGCAGTTACTCTACAGTCGGCACCGGGGAGCTGTTTTTT. It yields the protein CASSYSTVGTGELFF.

The table lists this clonotype with a few counts. The chain recombines TRBV6-6 with TRBJ2-2, with a weak D call TRBD1 (6 bases). This CDR3 is built from 14 residues. The germline V and J ends were trimmed by 2 bases and 5 bases, with 9 bases remaining between them. Germline-derived CDR1 and CDR2 are MNHNY and SVGAGI (reference sequence). The CDR3 reads CASSYTGRTGELFF. As DNA, the CDR3 is TGTGCCAGCAGTTACACAGGGCGAACCGGGGAGCTGTTTTTT.

There are a few counts of this clonotype. This sequence joins TRBV28 and TRBJ1-1; tentatively, D is TRBD1 (6 bases). Germline loops: CDR1 MDHEN, CDR2 SYDVKM. The V end was cut by 5 bases, the J end by 0 bases, with 16 bases between. The CDR3 is made up of 16 amino acids. The CDR3 region has the DNA TGTGCCAGCAGTCCCTCCTGGGGGCTGTTGAACACTGAAGCTTTCTTT. Translating gives CASSPSWGLLNTEAFF. Full variable domain (missing parts from reference TRBV28 and TRBJ1-1): DVKVTQSSRYLVKRTGEKVFLECVQDMDHENMFWYRQDPGLGLRLIYFSYDVKMKEKGDIPEGYSVSREKKERFSLILESASTNQTSMYLCASSPSWGLLNTEAFFGQGTRLTVV.

Only a few counts were recorded for this clonotype. The chain has TRBV7-2 and TRBJ2-1; possible D gene TRBD2, 6 bases. The CDR3 runs to 15 residues. In germline, CDR1 is SGHTA, CDR2 FQGNSA. The V end was cut by 4 bases, the J end by 2 bases, with 12 bases between. CDR3 sequence (DNA): TGTGCCAGCAGCTACATCGGAGGGGCCTACAATGAGCAGTTCTTC. As protein: CASSYIGGAYNEQFF.

This clonotype was detected ten times or more. V usage is TRBV24-1 and J usage is TRBJ2-2; D not certain. Between the trimmed V and J ends, which lost 4 bases and 7 bases, there was a span of 12 bases. Germline-derived CDR1 and CDR2 are KGHDR and SFDVKD. CDR3 length: 14 amino acids. The CDR3 DNA reads TGTGCCACCAGTGACGTCGACTGGGGCGGGGAGCTGTTTTTT. Encoded protein: CATSDVDWGGELFF.

In its sample, this clonotype was seen many times. This chain links TRBV23-1 with TRBJ1-4; D gene ambiguous. TRBV23-1 is recorded as an ORF, its role being uncertain. The CDR3 covers 11 residues. V gave up 8 bases and J gave up 9 bases, with 10 bases separating them. The DNA of the CDR3 is TGCGCCAGCTCTGGACGGAAAAAACTGTTTTTT. As protein: CASSGRKKLFF.

This clonotype was recorded at least ten times. The J gene is TRBJ2-1, the V gene TRBV7-9; tentatively, D is TRBD1 (6 bases). This CDR3 has 15 amino acids. The ends were cut back, 0 bases at V and 1 base at J, with 7 bases in the middle. Germline V lookup: CDR1 SEHNR, CDR2 FQNEAQ (reference sequence). The CDR3 coding sequence is TGTGCCAGCAGCTTAGCACAGGGATCCTACAATGAGCAGTTCTTC. It translates to CASSLAQGSYNEQFF.

This clonotype was observed at least ten times. The chain couples TRBV4-3 to TRBJ2-3; D may correspond to TRBD1 or TRBD2 (5 bases each). The CDR3 is made up of 16 amino acids. The V gene lost 0 bases and the J gene lost 2 bases, with 12 bases spanning the gap. CDR1 and CDR2 (germline): LGHNA, YSLEER. The CDR3 bases are TGCGCCAGCAGCCAAGACTCGAAGGGACCCACAGATACGCAGTATTTT. Translated: CASSQDSKGPTDTQYF.

This clonotype occurred many times. The chain recombines TRBV29-1 with TRBJ2-3, with 7 bases lining up with TRBD2. Unmatched junction bases numbered 0, after V lost 0 bases and J lost 0 bases. The CDR3 totals 14 residues. Germline V gene lookup returns CDR1 SQVTM and CDR2 ANQGSEA. CDR3 DNA: TGCAGCGTTGAAGAGCGGGGGAGCACAGATACGCAGTATTTT. Its translation is CSVEERGSTDTQYF.

There are many counts of this clonotype. This chain links TRBV3-1 with TRBJ2-7, with D hard to call. Germline V gene data show CDR1 as LGHDT and CDR2 as YNNKEL (reference sequence). The CDR3 is 12 residues long. V was pared by 4 bases and J by 4 bases, with 8 bases between. The CDR3 coding sequence is TGTGCCAGCAGCCCCGGTTGGTACGAGCAGTACTTC. Translated, it gives CASSPGWYEQYF.

The rearrangement uses TRBV27 and TRBJ2-7, with D tentatively TRBD1 (6 bases). The CDR3 has 15 amino acids. Germline V gives CDR1 MNHEY, CDR2 SMNVEV (reference sequence). V lost 0 bases and J 3 bases, leaving 12 bases between the germline ends. The CDR3 is CASSLSGHQFYEQYF. The DNA for the CDR3 is TGTGCCAGCAGTTTATCGGGACATCAATTCTACGAGCAGTACTTC.

Concerning this clonotype: With a much larger clone just one base away, this may be a read error. The rearrangement links TRBV4-1 to TRBJ2-3; no firm D call. Germline CDR1 MGHRA, CDR2 YSYEKL. The CDR3 extends over 14 amino acids. In nucleotides, the CDR3 is TGCGCCGGCAGCCAAGCAGAGGACGAAGATACGCAGTATTTT. Encoded protein: CAGSQAEDEDTQYF.

This clonotype was counted a few times. The V and J genes are TRBV19 and TRBJ2-5, with 15 nucleotides matching TRBD2. J was trimmed by 7 bases and V by 5 bases; bases with no gene match: 8. Germline-derived CDR1 and CDR2 are LNHDA and SQIVND (reference sequence). The CDR3 contains 16 residues. In nucleotides, the CDR3 is TGTGCCAGTAGTCCCAGGACTAGCGGGGGGGCCGGGACCCAGTACTTC. It is translated as CASSPRTSGGAGTQYF.

The chain has TRBV20-1 and TRBJ2-7, with a weak D call TRBD1 (5 bases). Germline V CDR1 and CDR2: DFQATT, SNEGSKA (reference sequence). The V end was cut by 2 bases, the J end by 0 bases, with 14 bases between. CDR3 length equals 15 residues. CDR3 nucleotide sequence: TGCAGTGCTAGAACTCGACAGTGTAGCTCCTACGAGCAGTACTTC. It specifies CSARTRQCSSYEQYF.